These T cell receptor beta chains were read from a single sample in a study of T cell responses to AZD1222 COVID-19 vaccine. The table came from immunoSEQ multiplex PCR; TCRdb's copy has only in-frame clones and leaves some out. The data contain some 150,000 clones, more than 70% of them singletons. The material sequenced was peripheral blood, taken on day 0 of MenACWY control vaccination. All receptors derive from an adult in good health. Both conserved end residues are part of each CDR3. The D gene is left open where the match is weak. Size is omitted from some rows. Given values are once, few, many or a class for expanded clones.

v_gene: TRBV5-1; j_gene: TRBJ2-7; abundance: NA; d_gene: NA; CDR3aa: CASSGTDSSYEQYF; CDR3nt: TGCGCCAGCAGCGGGACGGACAGCTCCTACGAGCAGTACTTC
v_gene: TRBV7-2; j_gene: TRBJ2-1; abundance: once; d_gene: NA; CDR3aa: CASSFRRDNEQFF; CDR3nt: TGTGCCAGCAGCTTCAGACGGGACAATGAGCAGTTCTTC
v_gene: TRBV12-3/TRBV12-4; j_gene: TRBJ1-2; abundance: NA; d_gene: NA; CDR3aa: CASSFQGYGYTF; CDR3nt: TGTGCCAGCAGTTTTCAGGGTTATGGCTACACCTTC
v_gene: TRBV27; j_gene: TRBJ2-5; abundance: NA; d_gene: NA; CDR3aa: CASSTLAARGGTQYF; CDR3nt: TGTGCCAGCAGTACTCTAGCGGCTAGGGGGGGGACCCAGTACTTC
v_gene: TRBV10-3; j_gene: TRBJ1-1; abundance: NA; d_gene: NA; CDR3aa: CAISDNVGGNTEAFF; CDR3nt: TGTGCCATCAGTGATAACGTCGGCGGGAACACTGAAGCTTTCTTT
v_gene: TRBV4-1; j_gene: TRBJ2-1; abundance: NA; d_gene: NA; CDR3aa: CASSRAVPGAGFNEQFF; CDR3nt: TGCGCCAGCAGCCGAGCAGTCCCGGGGGCCGGGTTCAATGAGCAGTTCTTC
v_gene: TRBV4-1; j_gene: TRBJ2-7; abundance: NA; d_gene: NA; CDR3aa: CASSPKGSYEQYF; CDR3nt: TGCGCCAGCAGCCCAAAGGGCAGTTACGAGCAGTACTTC
v_gene: TRBV7-9; j_gene: TRBJ1-4; abundance: NA; d_gene: NA; CDR3aa: CASSLEAGEGKLFF; CDR3nt: TGTGCCAGCAGCTTAGAGGCAGGGGAAGGAAAACTGTTTTTT
v_gene: TRBV19; j_gene: TRBJ1-2; abundance: NA; d_gene: TRBD1; CDR3aa: CASRGTASRPNTF; CDR3nt: TGTGCCAGTAGGGGGACAGCTTCTCGTCCTAATACCTTC
v_gene: TRBV2; j_gene: TRBJ1-1; abundance: few; d_gene: NA; CDR3aa: CASSDRWGGGEAFF; CDR3nt: TGTGCCAGCAGTGATCGCTGGGGGGGCGGTGAAGCTTTCTTT
v_gene: TRBV7-9; j_gene: TRBJ1-4; abundance: NA; d_gene: NA; CDR3aa: CASSLAGGYDEKLFF; CDR3nt: TGTGCCAGCAGCTTAGCTGGGGGATATGATGAAAAACTGTTTTTT
v_gene: TRBV7-8; j_gene: TRBJ1-4; abundance: NA; d_gene: TRBD1; CDR3aa: CASSPRTGAGEKLFF; CDR3nt: TGTGCCAGCAGCCCGAGGACAGGGGCGGGTGAAAAACTGTTTTTT
v_gene: TRBV11-3; j_gene: TRBJ2-3; abundance: NA; d_gene: NA; CDR3aa: CASSLYPLDTQYF; CDR3nt: TGTGCCAGCAGCCTATACCCCCTGGATACGCAGTATTTT
v_gene: TRBV12-3/TRBV12-4; j_gene: TRBJ2-1; abundance: NA; d_gene: NA; CDR3aa: CASQNLDKEQFF; CDR3nt: TGTGCCAGCCAAAACCTAGACAAAGAGCAGTTCTTC
v_gene: TRBV7-9; j_gene: TRBJ2-7; abundance: NA; d_gene: NA; CDR3aa: CASSYSGASDEQYF; CDR3nt: TGTGCCAGCAGCTATTCAGGGGCAAGCGACGAGCAGTACTTC
v_gene: TRBV11-3; j_gene: TRBJ1-2; abundance: NA; d_gene: TRBD1; CDR3aa: CASSIGQGRGGGYTF; CDR3nt: TGTGCCAGCAGCATTGGACAGGGCCGAGGAGGTGGCTACACCTTC
v_gene: TRBV19; j_gene: TRBJ1-3; abundance: NA; d_gene: NA; CDR3aa: CASSIRGNGNTIYF; CDR3nt: TGTGCCAGTAGTATACGAGGGAACGGAAACACCATATATTTT
v_gene: TRBV7-3; j_gene: TRBJ2-7; abundance: NA; d_gene: TRBD1; CDR3aa: CASSLIGTGGHEQYF; CDR3nt: TGTGCCAGCAGCTTAATCGGGACAGGGGGCCACGAGCAGTACTTC
v_gene: TRBV18; j_gene: TRBJ1-2; abundance: NA; d_gene: NA; CDR3aa: CASSTSNYGYTF; CDR3nt: TGTGCCAGCTCAACATCTAACTATGGCTACACCTTC
v_gene: TRBV27; j_gene: TRBJ2-7; abundance: NA; d_gene: TRBD2; CDR3aa: CASKWRGGEQYF; CDR3nt: TGTGCCAGCAAATGGCGGGGGGGTGAGCAGTACTTC
v_gene: TRBV6-1; j_gene: TRBJ2-3; abundance: NA; d_gene: TRBD2; CDR3aa: CASSVAGAIRTDTQYF; CDR3nt: TGTGCCAGCAGTGTAGCGGGAGCAATCCGCACAGATACGCAGTATTTT
v_gene: TRBV2; j_gene: TRBJ2-7; abundance: NA; d_gene: NA; CDR3aa: CASSEEGEQYF; CDR3nt: TGTGCCAGCAGTGAAGAGGGCGAGCAGTACTTC
v_gene: TRBV28; j_gene: TRBJ1-2; abundance: NA; d_gene: NA; CDR3aa: CASSLEGLGYTF; CDR3nt: TGTGCCAGCAGTTTAGAAGGGCTCGGCTACACCTTC
v_gene: TRBV2; j_gene: TRBJ2-1; abundance: NA; d_gene: TRBD2; CDR3aa: CARGLAGSEDEQFF; CDR3nt: TGTGCCAGAGGACTAGCGGGATCAGAGGATGAGCAGTTCTTC
v_gene: TRBV19; j_gene: TRBJ2-2; abundance: NA; d_gene: TRBD2; CDR3aa: CASSKRLAGGGTGELFF; CDR3nt: TGTGCCAGTAGCAAACGGCTAGCGGGGGGCGGCACCGGGGAGCTGTTTTTT
v_gene: TRBV6-5; j_gene: TRBJ2-7; abundance: NA; d_gene: NA; CDR3aa: CASSYSRQVTSYEQYF; CDR3nt: TGTGCCAGCAGTTACTCGAGACAGGTGACCTCCTACGAGCAGTACTTC
v_gene: TRBV7-2; j_gene: TRBJ2-5; abundance: NA; d_gene: NA; CDR3aa: CASSLSLGGAGETQYF; CDR3nt: TGTGCCAGCAGCTTATCCCTCGGAGGGGCCGGAGAGACCCAGTACTTC
v_gene: TRBV15; j_gene: TRBJ2-2; abundance: NA; d_gene: NA; CDR3aa: CATSRAPGGMNTGELFF; CDR3nt: TGTGCCACCAGCAGAGCCCCAGGAGGGATGAACACCGGGGAGCTGTTTTTT
v_gene: TRBV6-2/TRBV6-3; j_gene: TRBJ2-7; abundance: few; d_gene: NA; CDR3aa: CASSYVSGGLGIYEQYF; CDR3nt: TGTGCCAGCAGTTATGTGTCGGGGGGCTTGGGAATCTACGAGCAGTACTTC
v_gene: TRBV24-1; j_gene: TRBJ2-3; abundance: NA; d_gene: TRBD2; CDR3aa: CATSDPGTSNSDTQYF; CDR3nt: TGTGCCACCAGTGACCCCGGGACTAGCAATTCGGATACGCAGTATTTT
v_gene: TRBV14; j_gene: TRBJ2-4; abundance: NA; d_gene: NA; CDR3aa: CASSPRGYIQYF; CDR3nt: TGTGCCAGCAGCCCAAGGGGGTACATTCAGTACTTC
v_gene: TRBV5-1; j_gene: TRBJ1-2; abundance: NA; d_gene: NA; CDR3aa: CASSPRVGGNYGYTF; CDR3nt: TGCGCCAGCAGCCCGCGGGTGGGGGGGAACTATGGCTACACCTTC
v_gene: TRBV7-2; j_gene: TRBJ2-3; abundance: NA; d_gene: TRBD2; CDR3aa: CASSLRAGGGSTDTQYF; CDR3nt: TGTGCCAGCAGCCTCCGGGCGGGAGGGGGTAGCACAGATACGCAGTATTTT
v_gene: TRBV28; j_gene: TRBJ1-1; abundance: once; d_gene: NA; CDR3aa: CASQRGSTGAFF; CDR3nt: TGTGCCTCCCAGAGAGGCTCGACTGGGGCTTTCTTT
v_gene: TRBV4-3; j_gene: TRBJ2-5; abundance: NA; d_gene: NA; CDR3aa: CASSQGDRVQETQYF; CDR3nt: TGCGCCAGCAGCCAAGGAGACCGCGTCCAAGAGACCCAGTACTTC
v_gene: TRBV27; j_gene: TRBJ2-7; abundance: NA; d_gene: TRBD2; CDR3aa: CASSRERDYEQYF; CDR3nt: TGTGCCAGCAGCAGAGAGCGGGACTACGAGCAGTACTTC
v_gene: TRBV2; j_gene: TRBJ1-1; abundance: NA; d_gene: TRBD1; CDR3aa: CASSGDRGTKNTEAFF; CDR3nt: TGTGCCAGCAGCGGGGACAGGGGAACTAAGAACACTGAAGCTTTCTTT
v_gene: TRBV19; j_gene: TRBJ1-5; abundance: NA; d_gene: NA; CDR3aa: CASRRGGSYSNQPQHF; CDR3nt: TGTGCCAGTAGACGGGGAGGATCTTATAGCAATCAGCCCCAGCATTTT
v_gene: TRBV6-5; j_gene: TRBJ1-3; abundance: once; d_gene: TRBD1; CDR3aa: CASTNDRVWGNTIYF; CDR3nt: TGTGCCAGCACAAACGACAGGGTGTGGGGAAACACCATATATTTT
v_gene: TRBV29-1; j_gene: TRBJ2-1; abundance: NA; d_gene: TRBD2; CDR3aa: CSVETLAGSSYNEQFF; CDR3nt: TGCAGCGTTGAGACTCTAGCGGGTAGCTCCTACAATGAGCAGTTCTTC
v_gene: TRBV5-1; j_gene: TRBJ2-2; abundance: NA; d_gene: NA; CDR3aa: CASNEGTGELFF; CDR3nt: TGCGCCAGCAATGAGGGGACCGGGGAGCTGTTTTTT
v_gene: TRBV28; j_gene: TRBJ2-2; abundance: NA; d_gene: NA; CDR3aa: CASRVQGLNTGELFF; CDR3nt: TGTGCCAGCAGAGTCCAGGGGCTCAACACCGGGGAGCTGTTTTTT
v_gene: TRBV5-1; j_gene: TRBJ2-6; abundance: NA; d_gene: TRBD2; CDR3aa: CASSSFPSGGSGANVLTF; CDR3nt: TGCGCCAGCAGCTCCTTTCCCAGCGGGGGCTCTGGGGCCAACGTCCTGACTTTC
v_gene: TRBV3-1/TRBV3-2; j_gene: TRBJ1-6; abundance: NA; d_gene: NA; CDR3aa: CASSQHRRDSPLHF; CDR3nt: TGTGCCAGCAGCCAACACAGAAGGGATTCACCCCTCCACTTT
v_gene: TRBV11-2; j_gene: TRBJ2-2; abundance: NA; d_gene: NA; CDR3aa: CASSPLRNTGELFF; CDR3nt: TGTGCCAGCAGCCCTCTTAGGAACACCGGGGAGCTGTTTTTT
v_gene: TRBV12-3/TRBV12-4; j_gene: TRBJ2-1; abundance: NA; d_gene: NA; CDR3aa: CASSLRSEQFF; CDR3nt: TGTGCCAGCAGCCTTAGGAGTGAGCAGTTCTTC
v_gene: TRBV6-5; j_gene: TRBJ2-7; abundance: NA; d_gene: NA; CDR3aa: CASRPGGSSYEQYF; CDR3nt: TGTGCCAGCAGGCCCGGAGGCAGCTCCTACGAGCAGTACTTC
v_gene: TRBV6-5; j_gene: TRBJ2-6; abundance: NA; d_gene: NA; CDR3aa: CASSYGQISGANVLTF; CDR3nt: TGTGCCAGCAGTTACGGACAGATCTCTGGGGCCAACGTCCTGACTTTC
v_gene: TRBV5-4; j_gene: TRBJ1-2; abundance: NA; d_gene: NA; CDR3aa: CASSLAGRVNYGYTF; CDR3nt: TGTGCCAGCAGCTTGGCCGGGCGGGTGAACTATGGCTACACCTTC
v_gene: TRBV6-5; j_gene: TRBJ2-7; abundance: NA; d_gene: NA; CDR3aa: CASSLRPLSYEQYF; CDR3nt: TGTGCCAGCTCTCTGCGTCCCCTCTCCTACGAGCAGTACTTC
v_gene: TRBV30; j_gene: TRBJ2-7; abundance: NA; d_gene: TRBD1; CDR3aa: CALSGQGWGEQYF; CDR3nt: TGTGCCTTGTCGGGACAGGGATGGGGGGAGCAGTACTTC
v_gene: TRBV2; j_gene: TRBJ1-1; abundance: NA; d_gene: TRBD1; CDR3aa: CASRPDRGRTEAFF; CDR3nt: TGTGCCAGCAGACCCGACAGGGGCAGGACTGAAGCTTTCTTT
v_gene: TRBV2; j_gene: TRBJ1-1; abundance: NA; d_gene: NA; CDR3aa: CAGAGGGNTEAFF; CDR3nt: TGTGCCGGCGCTGGGGGCGGGAACACTGAAGCTTTCTTT
v_gene: TRBV7-2; j_gene: TRBJ1-2; abundance: NA; d_gene: NA; CDR3aa: CASSYRDPYGYTF; CDR3nt: TGTGCCAGCAGCTACCGGGACCCCTATGGCTACACCTTC